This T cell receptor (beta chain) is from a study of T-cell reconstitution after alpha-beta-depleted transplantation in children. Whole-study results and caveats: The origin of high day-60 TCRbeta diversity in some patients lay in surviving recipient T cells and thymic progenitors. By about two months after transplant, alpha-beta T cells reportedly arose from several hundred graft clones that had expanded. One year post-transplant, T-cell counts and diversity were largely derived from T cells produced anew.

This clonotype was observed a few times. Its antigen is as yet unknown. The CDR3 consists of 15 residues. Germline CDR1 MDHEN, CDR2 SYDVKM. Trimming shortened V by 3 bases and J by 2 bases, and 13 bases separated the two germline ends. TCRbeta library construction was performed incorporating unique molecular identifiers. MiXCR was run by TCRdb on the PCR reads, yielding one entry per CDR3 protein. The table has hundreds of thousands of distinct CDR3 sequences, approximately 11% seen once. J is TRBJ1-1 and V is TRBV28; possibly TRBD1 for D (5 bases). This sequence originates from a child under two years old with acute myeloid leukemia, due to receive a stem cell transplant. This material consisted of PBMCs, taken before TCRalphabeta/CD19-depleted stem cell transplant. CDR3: CASSFPSGGNTEAFF. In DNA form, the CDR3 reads TGTGCCAGCAGTTTTCCCTCGGGGGGAAACACTGAAGCTTTCTTT.